The present T cell receptor (beta chain) was sequenced within a study of T cell responses to AZD1222 COVID-19 vaccine. Study outcomes and limitations: Donors in the cohort were predominantly white British and more often female, and clonal diversity was possibly underestimated.

Measured with immunoSEQ multiplex PCR; TCRdb has only the in-frame clones, and not every one. The table records more than 90,000 clones, over 75% of them present only once. Notes on this clone: What it binds is unknown.

The CDR3 covers 15 residues. V was shortened by 7 bases and J by 1 base, with 11 bases between the two germline ends. Germline V CDR1 and CDR2: SNHLY, FYNNEI. The origin of this receptor is an adult in good health. The rearrangement joins TRBV2 to TRBJ1-6; D unclear. This sample comprised peripheral blood, obtained on day 0 of AZD1222 vaccination. DNA of the CDR3: TGTGCCAGCACCCTCGGTCCTTCCTATAATTCACCCCTCCACTTT. This sequence encodes CASTLGPSYNSPLHF.